The next 29 T cell receptor beta chains were all read from a single sample in a study of response to subunit inactivated influenza vaccine. TCRdb re-called the RT-PCR reads with MiXCR, one entry per CDR3 protein. The table records 710,000 or so distinct CDR3 sequences, around a sixth of them present only once. The starting material was PBMCs from blood, obtained about 13 days after vaccination. These receptors all come from a man in his fifties or sixties who received an inactivated influenza vaccine.

The chain joins TRBV6-1 to TRBJ2-1; 8 bases are shared with TRBD1. This CDR3 has 14 amino acids. V shed 7 bases and J 2 bases; nucleotides not matched to a gene: 4. From germline, CDR1 is MNHNS and CDR2 SASEGT. CDR3 sequence (DNA): TGTGCCAGCACCTCAGGGGGCCCCTACAATGAGCAGTTCTTC. Translation: CASTSGGPYNEQFF.

CDR3 sequence (DNA): TGTGCCAGCAGCCTGACCGGGACCCTCCTTGGAGAGACCCAGTACTTC. Translating gives CASSLTGTLLGETQYF. The J gene is TRBJ2-5, the V gene TRBV3-1; D possibly uses TRBD1 or TRBD2 (5 bases each). Germline CDR1 is LGHDT and CDR2 is YNNKEL (reference sequence). The CDR3 is 16 residues long. The germline V and J ends were trimmed by 4 bases and 4 bases, with 19 bases remaining between them.

This clonotype was detected many times. The genes are TRBV5-1 and TRBJ2-3; D tentatively reads TRBD1 or TRBD2 (6 bases each). The length of the CDR3 is 15 residues. Germline-derived CDR1 and CDR2 are SGHRS and YFSETQ. Trimming shortened V by 7 bases and J by 3 bases, and 18 bases separated the two germline ends. The CDR3 bases are TGCGCCAGCCAGGATCGGGGGCTGTATACAGATACGCAGTATTTT. The encoded protein is CASQDRGLYTDTQYF.

This clonotype was seen many times. This chain uses TRBV20-1 with TRBJ2-5; the match to TRBD1 covers 8 bases. J lost 1 base, V lost 3 bases, and 10 bases had no gene match. From germline, CDR1 is DFQATT and CDR2 SNEGSKA (reference sequence). This CDR3 spans 16 amino acids. The chain's CDR3 is CSASSTGVMGQETQYF. Written as DNA, the CDR3 is TGCAGTGCTAGTTCGACAGGGGTAATGGGCCAAGAGACCCAGTACTTC.

This clonotype occurred many times. V and J are TRBV7-9 and TRBJ2-7; D not resolved. Trimming left V 5 bases short and J 3 bases short, with 8 bases between. The CDR3 covers 12 residues. Germline-derived CDR1 and CDR2 are SEHNR and FQNEAQ (reference sequence). CDR3 in amino acids: CASSPTVYEQYF. The CDR3, as DNA: TGTGCCAGCAGCCCGACCGTCTACGAGCAGTACTTC.

The CDR3 is CASSQALRSSRGTEAFF. As DNA, the CDR3 is TGCGCCAGCAGCCAAGCTTTACGGAGCTCCAGAGGGACTGAAGCTTTCTTT. The chain carries TRBV4-1 and TRBJ1-1; D remains unclear. The CDR3 has 17 residues. The germline V gene has CDR1 MGHRA and CDR2 YSYEKL. Deletions cut 1 base from V and 5 bases from J, with 20 bases between.

At least ten counts were recorded for this clonotype. The chain links TRBV7-2 to TRBJ2-2; 7 bases fit TRBD1. The J segment lost 3 bases and the V segment lost 3 bases, leaving 4 bases of the junction unmatched. The CDR3 extends over 15 amino acids. Germline loops: CDR1 SGHTA, CDR2 FQGNSA. This CDR3 is CASSFRDSYTGELFF. DNA for the CDR3: TGTGCCAGCAGCTTCCGGGACAGCTACACCGGGGAGCTGTTTTTT.

Ten or more counts support this clonotype. The chain is built from TRBV29-1 and TRBJ2-3, with TRBD2 identical over 8 bases. Losses at the gene ends were 5 bases for V and 4 bases for J; bases not matched to a gene: 2. This CDR3 region has 12 residues. Germline values: CDR1 SQVTM, CDR2 ANQGSEA. DNA for the CDR3: TGCAGCGTTATCGGGGGGGCAGATACGCAGTATTTT. It encodes CSVIGGADTQYF.

This clonotype was observed many times. The rearrangement uses TRBV6-1 and TRBJ2-2; weak D call: TRBD1 (5 bases). V lost 7 bases and J lost 5, with 11 bases in between. The CDR3 is 13 amino acids. The germline V gene encodes CDR1 MNHNS and CDR2 SASEGT. The CDR3 coding sequence is TGTGCCAGCATTCCAGGGTGGACCGGGGAGCTGTTTTTT. It is translated as CASIPGWTGELFF.

This clonotype was found many times. The genes are TRBV5-1 and TRBJ1-2; 7 bases line up with TRBD1. The CDR3 covers 14 residues. The V segment lost 4 bases and the J segment 1 base; nucleotides outside the gene matches: 4. Germline CDR1 is SGHRS and CDR2 is YFSETQ. As DNA, the CDR3 is TGCGCCAGCAGCCGGGACAGTATTAACTATGGCTACACCTTC. Protein sequence: CASSRDSINYGYTF.

The chain couples TRBV29-1 to TRBJ2-7, with TRBD2 matching over 12 bases. J was trimmed by 6 bases and V by 6 bases; bases with no gene match: 9. CDR1 SQVTM and CDR2 ANQGSEA come from the germline V gene. The CDR3 is made up of 14 amino acids. CDR3: CSVTTSGRPSEQYF. CDR3 sequence (DNA): TGCAGCGTGACCACTAGCGGGAGGCCCTCCGAGCAGTACTTC.

The rearrangement uses TRBV5-1 and TRBJ2-3; D not certain. V shed 0 bases and J shed 3 bases, with 8 bases lying between them. The germline V gene has CDR1 SGHRS and CDR2 YFSETQ. CDR3 length: 14 residues. CDR3 region: CASSLDLVTDTQYF. The CDR3 DNA follows: TGCGCCAGCAGCTTGGATTTAGTGACAGATACGCAGTATTTT.

This sequence joins TRBV7-6 and TRBJ2-2, with 8 bases lining up with TRBD2. V shed 2 bases, J shed 0 bases, and the junction held 5 bases outside the gene matches. CDR3 size: 17 residues. CDR1 is SGHVS and CDR2 is FNYEAQ in the germline V gene. The CDR3 sequence is CASSLTSGGANTGELFF. DNA of the CDR3: TGTGCCAGCAGCTTAACGAGCGGGGGCGCGAACACCGGGGAGCTGTTTTTT.

V gene TRBV11-1 combines with J gene TRBJ2-1; TRBD2 is a possible D gene (6 bases). Per germline, CDR1 SGHAT and CDR2 FQDESV (reference sequence). V lost 4 bases to trimming and J lost 10 bases, with 29 bases between them. The CDR3 loop spans 18 amino acids. CDR3 amino acids: CASSSPTLGGGPMREQFF. The DNA of the CDR3 is TGTGCCAGCAGCTCGCCCACCCTCGGGGGTGGTCCAATGAGGGAGCAGTTCTTC.

This clonotype was detected many times. One junction end does not reproduce the germline sequence, and a read error may be involved. The rearrangement links TRBV28 to TRBJ1-2; TRBD1 agrees at 9 bases. CDR1 and CDR2 (germline): MDHEN, SYDVKM. CDR3 length equals 13 residues. CDR3 protein: CASSLTGTGRDSF. In DNA form, the CDR3 reads TGTGCCAGCAGCCTTACCGGGACAGGGAGGGATAGCTTC.

This clonotype has a handful of counts. The rearrangement uses TRBV10-3 and TRBJ2-5; 13 nucleotides agree with TRBD2. V shed 5 bases, J shed 5 bases, and the junction held 5 bases outside the gene matches. The germline V gene encodes CDR1 ENHRY and CDR2 SYGVKD. The CDR3 has 15 amino acids. The CDR3 loop reads CAISTTSGRRETQYF. Here the CDR3 DNA reads TGTGCCATCAGTACGACTAGCGGGAGGCGGGAGACCCAGTACTTC.

This clonotype was seen at least ten times. The rearrangement uses TRBV29-1 and TRBJ1-5; the D gene is possibly TRBD1 (6 bases). The V gene's germline CDR1 is SQVTM and CDR2 ANQGSEA. The CDR3 loop spans 14 amino acids. Deletions cut 4 bases from V and 7 bases from J, with 17 bases between. This chain's CDR3 is CSVGSGGERQPQHF. The CDR3 bases are TGCAGCGTTGGGTCGGGGGGCGAAAGACAGCCCCAGCATTTT.

The chain carries TRBV7-2 and TRBJ2-1; TRBD2 is a possible D gene (5 bases). V was trimmed by 4 bases and J by 5 bases, leaving 12 bases between them. This CDR3 region has 14 residues. Germline V CDR1 and CDR2: SGHTA, FQGNSA. The CDR3 region has the DNA TGTGCCAGCAGCTCTTGGACTGATAACAATGAGCAGTTCTTC. The encoded protein is CASSSWTDNNEQFF.

This clonotype was picked up many times. The chain joins TRBV7-8 to TRBJ1-3, with a tentative D call TRBD1 (5 bases). This CDR3 is 16 amino acids long. Germline V lookup: CDR1 SGHVS, CDR2 FQNEAQ. V lost 0 bases, J lost 2 bases, and 11 bases lay in between. The chain's CDR3 is CASSLAGRVAGNTIYF. The CDR3 DNA follows: TGTGCCAGCAGCTTAGCGGGCAGGGTGGCTGGAAACACCATATATTTT.

The gene calls are TRBV12-3 or TRBV12-4 and TRBJ1-6; D is possibly TRBD1 (5 bases). This CDR3 comprises 16 residues. V shed 3 bases and J shed 2 bases, with 11 bases lying between them. CDR3 sequence (DNA): TGTGCCAGCAGTTTTGGGGGTAGGGCCTATAATTCACCCCTCCACTTT. Amino acid sequence: CASSFGGRAYNSPLHF.

The chain recombines TRBV11-2 with TRBJ1-6; no clear D. This CDR3 is built from 15 residues. V shed 1 base and J shed 1 base, with 5 bases lying between them. The germline gives CDR1 SGHAT, CDR2 FQNNGV. As DNA, the CDR3 is TGTGCCAGCAGCTTAGGACTATCCTATAATTCACCCCTCCACTTT. Translating it yields CASSLGLSYNSPLHF.

This clonotype was recorded a few times. The rearrangement uses TRBV4-2 and TRBJ1-1; a possible D gene is TRBD1 (5 bases). The CDR3 totals 16 residues. CDR1 and CDR2 (germline): LGHNA, YNFKEQ. The V gene lost 2 bases and the J gene lost 1 base, with 14 bases spanning the gap. The CDR3 sequence is CASSQPRGGKNTEAFF. The CDR3, as DNA: TGTGCCAGCAGCCAACCCCGGGGGGGTAAGAACACTGAAGCTTTCTTT.

Many counts were recorded for this clonotype. The CDR3 sequence is CASSLDRVKQYF. The CDR3 bases are TGTGCCAGCAGTTTAGACCGGGTCAAGCAGTACTTC. The chain uses TRBV12-3 or TRBV12-4 and TRBJ2-7; D unresolved. The V end was cut by 1 base, the J end by 8 bases, with 9 bases between. The CDR3 is 12 residues long.

This clonotype appeared a few times. The rearrangement joins TRBV6-1 to TRBJ1-2; D unclear. The germline V gene has CDR1 MNHNS and CDR2 SASEGT. The length of the CDR3 is 13 residues. Trimming cost V 10 bases and J 4 bases, with 16 bases left between them. The CDR3 DNA reads TGTGCCACCCGAACTGTAATGGGCTATGGCTACACCTTC. It is translated as CATRTVMGYGYTF.

The sample holds a few counts of this clonotype. This chain joins TRBV5-5 and TRBJ2-3; TRBD2 matches 8 bases. Germline CDR1 and CDR2: SGHKS and YYEKEE (reference sequence). The junction had 7 bases not matched to a gene; V was cut back by 1 base and J by 3 bases. The CDR3 runs to 16 residues. The DNA for the CDR3 is TGTGCCAGCAGCTTGAATGCGAGACTAGCGACAGATACGCAGTATTTT. Translated, it gives CASSLNARLATDTQYF.

The chain recombines TRBV5-1 with TRBJ1-1, with D perhaps TRBD1 (6 bases). This CDR3 region has 17 residues. CDR1 and CDR2 from the germline V gene are SGHRS and YFSETQ. Trimming took 4 bases from V and 0 from J, leaving 19 bases between them. CDR3 in DNA: TGCGCCAGCAGCCAACAGGGATGGGGGCTAGTGAACACTGAAGCTTTCTTT. Its protein is CASSQQGWGLVNTEAFF.

The rearrangement links TRBV28 to TRBJ2-4; D possibly corresponds to TRBD2 (6 bases). This CDR3 has 16 residues. Germline CDR1 MDHEN, CDR2 SYDVKM. V was clipped by 2 bases and J by 1 base, with 12 bases between them. As DNA, the CDR3 is TGTGCCAGCAGTTTAGGGGGGAATCCGGCCAAAAACATTCAGTACTTC. It codes for CASSLGGNPAKNIQYF.

This clonotype was recorded a few times. The chain uses TRBV7-2 and TRBJ2-5, with D unresolved. The V end lost 1 base, the J end lost 4 bases, and 10 bases lay between the germline ends. The CDR3 sequence is 14 residues long. The germline V gene encodes CDR1 SGHTA and CDR2 FQGNSA. CDR3 in DNA: TGTGCCAGCAGCTTAGGCCGGGCCCTAGAGACCCAGTACTTC. Amino acid sequence: CASSLGRALETQYF.

The chain couples TRBV20-1 to TRBJ2-5, with D perhaps matching TRBD2 (5 bases). Trimming left V 0 bases short and J 2 bases short, with 10 bases between. The CDR3 covers 14 residues. Germline CDR1 DFQATT, CDR2 SNEGSKA (reference sequence). CDR3 residues: CSARDMRDQETQYF. The CDR3 DNA sequence: TGCAGTGCTAGAGATATGAGGGATCAAGAGACCCAGTACTTC.